A single sample gave rise to the 3 T cell receptor beta chains below, sequenced in a study of blood T cell repertoires in COVID-19. Profiled with immunoSEQ multiplex PCR; TCRdb holds only in-frame clones, not every one. The sample consists of approximately 130,000 clones, 86% of them appearing once. Material for sequencing was PBMCs or T cells enriched from blood (not recorded which). The receptors originated from a woman aged 45-60 years who had recovered from COVID-19.

The chain is built from TRBV7-9 and TRBJ2-5, with a weak D call TRBD1 (6 bases). The germline V gene encodes CDR1 SEHNR and CDR2 FQNEAQ (reference sequence). V was shortened by 5 bases and J by 5 bases, with 18 bases between the two germline ends. The CDR3 length is 15 residues. CDR3 protein: CASSPRDTTAETQYF. CDR3 DNA: TGTGCCAGCAGCCCCCGGGACACAACTGCGGAGACCCAGTACTTC.

This clone has just one count. J is TRBJ1-2 and V is TRBV10-3; possible D gene TRBD1, 6 bases. Germline V lookup: CDR1 ENHRY, CDR2 SYGVKD. V lost 3 bases to trimming and J lost 0 bases, with 8 bases between them. The CDR3 runs to 14 residues. CDR3 in amino acids: CAISDWDTNYGYTF. The CDR3 nucleotides read TGTGCCATCAGTGACTGGGACACTAACTATGGCTACACCTTC.

The CDR3 protein is CASSVSGGAGGELFF. CDR3 nucleotide sequence: TGTGCCAGCAGTGTCTCGGGGGGGGCCGGCGGGGAGCTGTTTTTT. This chain joins TRBV2 and TRBJ2-2; 8 positions match TRBD2. V gave up 4 bases and J gave up 7 bases; unmatched junction bases: 8. CDR3 length: 15 amino acids. Germline-derived CDR1 and CDR2 are SNHLY and FYNNEI.